These 22 T cell receptor beta chains share one sample of origin, sequenced in a study of blood T cell repertoires in COVID-19. The data were produced by immunoSEQ multiplex PCR, yet TCRdb's version contains in-frame clones alone and is incomplete. The repertoire includes approximately 70,000 clones, around 93% of them detected once, and 4.8% sits in the top ten. What was sequenced was peripheral blood. Receptors were obtained from a woman aged 55-75 years with active COVID-19.

The gene calls are TRBV6-1 and TRBJ1-5; TRBD1 aligns across 8 bases. Germline CDR1 is MNHNS and CDR2 is SASEGT. Germline trimming cut 2 bases from V and 6 bases from J; bases unmatched to any gene: 12. The CDR3 runs 17 residues. In DNA form, the CDR3 reads TGTGCCAGCAGTGAATACCCGACAGGGGCGATCGGTCAGCCCCAGCATTTT. Its translation is CASSEYPTGAIGQPQHF.

V is TRBV6-4 and J is TRBJ2-5, with 8 positions matching TRBD2. Unmatched junction bases numbered 12, after V lost 3 bases and J lost 0 bases. Germline-derived CDR1 and CDR2 are MRHNA and SNTAGT. The CDR3 sequence is 18 residues long. The CDR3 reads CASSEPGTRSLYQETQYF. For the CDR3, the DNA is TGTGCCAGCAGTGAACCGGGGACTAGATCCTTGTACCAAGAGACCCAGTACTTC.

This clone came up once. The V gene is TRBV7-2, the J gene TRBJ2-5, with 8 bases matching TRBD2. Germline-derived CDR1 and CDR2 are SGHTA and FQGNSA. The CDR3 is 16 amino acids. V trimming: 5 bases; J trimming: 0 bases; junction bases outside the gene matches: 8. The CDR3 loop is CASSEKLAVYQETQYF. The CDR3 bases are TGTGCCAGCAGCGAAAAACTAGCGGTCTACCAAGAGACCCAGTACTTC.

V usage is TRBV19 and J usage is TRBJ1-2; no firm D call. Trimming removed 6 bases from V and 0 bases from J, with 17 bases in between. CDR1 is LNHDA and CDR2 is SQIVND in the germline V gene (reference sequence). CDR3 length equals 16 residues. The CDR3 loop reads CASSPGSTKANYGYTF. The CDR3, as DNA: TGTGCCAGTAGCCCCGGGTCCACCAAGGCTAACTATGGCTACACCTTC. Full variable domain (outside the CDR3, taken from reference TRBV19 and TRBJ1-2): DGGITQSPKYLFRKEGQNVTLSCEQNLNHDAMYWYRQDPGQGLRLIYYSQIVNDFQKGDIAEGYSVSREKKESFPLTVTSAQKNPTAFYLCASSPGSTKANYGYTFGSGTRLTVV.

The chain recombines TRBV18 with TRBJ1-1; unclear D gene. The CDR3 totals 13 residues. With 2 bases removed from V and 0 bases from J, the gap between germline ends came to 4 bases. Germline loops: CDR1 KGHSH, CDR2 LQKENI. The CDR3 DNA sequence: TGTGCCAGCTCACCATACATGAACACTGAAGCTTTCTTT. It specifies CASSPYMNTEAFF.

V usage is TRBV29-1 and J usage is TRBJ1-1; D call uncertain. Germline V gene sequence: CDR1 SQVTM, CDR2 ANQGSEA. V was cut by 3 bases and J by 5 bases, with 13 bases left in between. The CDR3 contains 13 residues. CDR3 protein: CSVDGQAQTEAFF. The CDR3, as DNA: TGCAGCGTTGATGGCCAGGCCCAAACTGAAGCTTTCTTT.

V and J are TRBV7-2 and TRBJ2-7, with D uncertain. This CDR3 has 11 residues. Trimming removed 5 bases at V and 5 bases at J, with 7 bases between. CDR1 is SGHTA and CDR2 is FQGNSA in the germline V gene. The CDR3 DNA sequence: TGTGCCAGCAGCATTACAAACGAGCAGTACTTC. It translates to CASSITNEQYF.

The table lists this clone with a count of one. The rearrangement links TRBV27 to TRBJ1-5, with D perhaps matching TRBD1 (5 bases). The CDR3 is made up of 15 amino acids. Germline CDR1 is MNHEY and CDR2 is SMNVEV (reference sequence). Trimming took 3 bases from V and 0 from J, leaving 9 bases between them. The DNA for the CDR3 is TGTGCCAGCAGTTTGGGGCGGTCTAGCAATCAGCCCCAGCATTTT. Amino acids: CASSLGRSSNQPQHF.

The chain combines TRBV6-2 or TRBV6-3 with TRBJ2-2, with TRBD2 matching over 14 bases. The CDR3 extends over 23 amino acids. Germline CDR1 is MNHEY and CDR2 is SVGEGT. J was trimmed by 6 bases and V by 7 bases; bases with no gene match: 28. The CDR3 is CASTPPARLIFTGTSGSPGELFF. CDR3 coding DNA: TGTGCCAGCACCCCTCCTGCCAGACTGATTTTTACCGGGACTAGCGGGAGCCCCGGGGAGCTGTTTTTT.

The chain couples TRBV11-2 to TRBJ2-5; 8 bases agree with TRBD1. The CDR3 runs to 14 residues. V lost 4 bases, J lost 2 bases, and 3 bases stayed unmatched. CDR1 and CDR2 from the germline V gene are SGHAT and FQNNGV. CDR3 bases: TGTGCCAGCAGCTACGGACAGGGACAAGAGACCCAGTACTTC. Encoded protein: CASSYGQGQETQYF.

This chain joins TRBV20-1 and TRBJ1-5; 9 nucleotides align to TRBD1. CDR1 is DFQATT and CDR2 is SNEGSKA in the germline V gene (reference sequence). The CDR3 is made up of 14 amino acids. V dropped 3 bases and J dropped 5; count of bases not matched to a gene: 5. CDR3 in DNA: TGCAGTGCTAGTTCCGACAGGGGGTATCAGCCCCAGCATTTT. Translated: CSASSDRGYQPQHF.

The chain carries TRBV7-2 and TRBJ2-1; 8 nucleotides match TRBD1. The V segment lost 4 bases and the J segment 6 bases; nucleotides outside the gene matches: 11. Germline loops: CDR1 SGHTA, CDR2 FQGNSA. This CDR3 is built from 16 residues. The CDR3, as DNA: TGTGCCAGCAGCTCCAGACCGCGACAGGGGATCAATGAGCAGTTCTTC. It specifies CASSSRPRQGINEQFF. Using reference TRBV7-2 and TRBJ2-1 for the parts outside the CDR3, the full variable domain is GAGVSQSPSNKVTEKGKDVELRCDPISGHTALYWYRQSLGQGLEFLIYFQGNSAPDKSGLPSDRFSAERTGGSVSTLTIQRTQQEDSAVYLCASSSRPRQGINEQFFGPGTRLTVL.

This clone has only one observation. The CDR3 DNA reads TGTGCCAGCAGTGAGGGCCGGGGGTACTCTGAAGCTTTCTTT. The encoded protein is CASSEGRGYSEAFF. The chain is built from TRBV2 and TRBJ1-1; tentatively, D is TRBD1 (5 bases). V lost 3 bases and J 6 bases, leaving 14 bases between the germline ends. The CDR3 sequence is 14 residues long. Germline V gene data show CDR1 as SNHLY and CDR2 as FYNNEI. The variable domain in full, with the rest retrieved from reference TRBV2 and TRBJ1-1, is EPEVTQTPSHQVTQMGQEVILRCVPISNHLYFYWYRQILGQKVEFLVSFYNNEISEKSEIFDDQFSVERPDGSNFTLKIRSTKLEDSAMYFCASSEGRGYSEAFFGQGTRLTVV.

The rearrangement joins TRBV7-2 to TRBJ2-1, with 11 bases fitting TRBD2. Trimming removed 0 bases from V and 5 bases from J; junction bases left unmatched: 6. CDR1 is SGHTA, CDR2 FQGNSA, per germline. The CDR3 is 17 residues long. DNA for the CDR3: TGTGCCAGCAGCTTAGCAAGACTAGCGGGATATGACAATGAGCAGTTCTTC. Protein: CASSLARLAGYDNEQFF.

This sequence joins TRBV18 and TRBJ2-1; TRBD2 is a possible D gene (5 bases). Germline V gene data show CDR1 as KGHSH and CDR2 as LQKENI. V dropped 8 bases and J dropped 2 bases, with 16 bases sitting between them. The CDR3 totals 15 residues. The CDR3, as DNA: TGTGCCAGCATCGGGGAGCGGAGTACCTACAATGAGCAGTTCTTC. This codes for CASIGERSTYNEQFF. Using reference TRBV18 and TRBJ2-1 for the parts outside the CDR3, the full variable domain is NAGVMQNPRHLVRRRGQEARLRCSPMKGHSHVYWYRQLPEEGLKFMVYLQKENIIDESGMPKERFSAEFPKEGPSILRIQQVVRGDSAAYFCASIGERSTYNEQFFGPGTRLTVL.

The chain joins TRBV6-5 to TRBJ1-3, with a possible D match to TRBD1 (6 bases). V dropped 5 bases and J dropped 0 bases, with 11 bases sitting between them. Germline V gene data show CDR1 as MNHEY and CDR2 as SVGAGI. The CDR3 runs to 15 residues. The CDR3 spells CASSIQGSSGNTIYF. The CDR3 DNA is TGTGCCAGCAGTATACAGGGAAGCTCTGGAAACACCATATATTTT.

The rearrangement links TRBV4-1 to TRBJ2-1, with D maybe TRBD2 (6 bases). Per germline, CDR1 MGHRA and CDR2 YSYEKL. The V end was cut by 0 bases, the J end by 6 bases, with 18 bases between. The CDR3 is made up of 17 amino acids. The CDR3 reads CASSQERAEGAGNEQFF. CDR3 nucleotides: TGCGCCAGCAGCCAAGAAAGGGCTGAGGGAGCGGGCAATGAGCAGTTCTTC.

J is TRBJ2-2 and V is TRBV19; D call uncertain. There are 13 residues in the CDR3. V gave up 8 bases and J gave up 8 bases, with 15 bases separating them. Germline CDR1 is LNHDA and CDR2 is SQIVND (reference sequence). The CDR3 spells CASRVRREGELFF. For the CDR3, the DNA is TGTGCCAGTCGGGTACGGCGCGAAGGGGAGCTGTTTTTT.

The chain recombines TRBV7-2 with TRBJ2-4, with D maybe TRBD2 (5 bases). The CDR3 length is 17 residues. Looked up from germline, CDR1 is SGHTA and CDR2 is FQGNSA. V lost 1 base and J 7 bases, leaving 20 bases between the germline ends. CDR3 sequence: CASSLVVGAAGSNIQYF. CDR3 nucleotide sequence: TGTGCCAGCAGCTTAGTGGTGGGAGCGGCAGGCTCGAACATTCAGTACTTC.

This clone came up once. The gene calls are TRBV19 and TRBJ2-1; the match to TRBD2 covers 8 bases. Germline assignment: CDR1 LNHDA and CDR2 SQIVND (reference sequence). V was clipped by 1 base and J by 6 bases; unmatched bases: 14. The CDR3 has 18 residues. The CDR3 sequence: CASSIVRGGTYTGNEQFF. Here the CDR3 DNA reads TGTGCCAGTAGTATAGTACGGGGGGGGACATATACAGGCAATGAGCAGTTCTTC.

The chain employs TRBV6-6 and TRBJ2-4; a weak D match, TRBD2 (6 bases). This CDR3 has 13 residues. The germline CDR1 and CDR2 sequences are MNHNY and SVGAGI (reference sequence). V was clipped by 5 bases and J by 13 bases, with 18 bases between them. This CDR3 is CASSPPGREVQYF. In DNA form, the CDR3 reads TGTGCCAGCAGTCCCCCCGGCAGGGAGGTCCAGTACTTC.

The J gene is TRBJ2-5, the V gene TRBV6-2 or TRBV6-3, with 10 bases aligning to TRBD2. Trimming removed 2 bases from V and 2 bases from J; junction bases left unmatched: 11. Germline V gene lookup returns CDR1 MNHEY and CDR2 SVGEGT. The CDR3 has 18 residues. The CDR3 nucleotides are TGTGCCAGCAGTTACCGAAGCGGGAGGGGGGGGATACAAGAGACCCAGTACTTC. This gives the protein CASSYRSGRGGIQETQYF.